This T cell receptor (beta chain) is drawn from a study of early T cells in non-severe SARS-CoV-2 infection. As for the study in general: Chains from this unsorted whole-blood bulk RNA could not be paired. Findings and limits, study-wide: Matching results from VDJdb favored anti-spike CD8 responses, leaving private and CD4 specificities undetected.

CDR3 size: 13 residues. Germline V gene data show CDR1 as DFQATT and CDR2 as SNEGSKA (reference sequence). V was shortened by 6 bases and J by 1 base, with 11 bases between the two germline ends. In the library, individual cDNA molecules carried attached unique molecular identifiers. TCRdb itself ran the 5' RACE reads through MiXCR, one entry per CDR3 protein. Among about 34,000 distinct CDR3 sequences, roughly 6% were seen once, and the ten largest hold approximately 7.6%. At least ten counts were recorded for this clonotype. The antigen is unknown. The TCR comes from an adult who was a healthcare worker with PCR-confirmed SARS-CoV-2 infection or an uninfected control (not recorded which). The sequencing input was whole blood. The chain links TRBV20-1 to TRBJ2-3, with D possibly being TRBD1 (5 bases). This CDR3 is CSAGRQRTDTQYF. The CDR3 coding sequence is TGCAGTGCCGGGCGACAGCGCACAGATACGCAGTATTTT.